This TCR beta chain appears in the sequencing data of a study of identical twins. TCRdb reprocessed the 5' RACE reads via MiXCR and lists one record per CDR3 protein. The sample holds fewer than 500,000 distinct CDR3 sequences; 24% are singletons and the top ten take over 2.5%. Trimming removed 2 bases from V and 6 bases from J, with 17 bases in between. CDR3 size: 16 residues. Germline V lookup: CDR1 SGHTA, CDR2 FQGNSA. These sequences were also reported in another study, on T cells expressing NK-cell markers.

This sequence joins TRBV7-2 and TRBJ2-1; weak D call: TRBD2 (7 bases). Source material: CD4+ T cells sorted from blood. The sequence was obtained from a woman between 18 and 29 years old in good health. CDR3 loop: CASSLNRGGLINEQFF. The CDR3 nucleotides are TGTGCCAGCAGCTTAAACCGCGGGGGCCTAATCAATGAGCAGTTCTTC. The full variable domain, rest sourced from reference TRBV7-2 and TRBJ2-1, is GAGVSQSPSNKVTEKGKDVELRCDPISGHTALYWYRQSLGQGLEFLIYFQGNSAPDKSGLPSDRFSAERTGGSVSTLTIQRTQQEDSAVYLCASSLNRGGLINEQFFGPGTRLTVL.